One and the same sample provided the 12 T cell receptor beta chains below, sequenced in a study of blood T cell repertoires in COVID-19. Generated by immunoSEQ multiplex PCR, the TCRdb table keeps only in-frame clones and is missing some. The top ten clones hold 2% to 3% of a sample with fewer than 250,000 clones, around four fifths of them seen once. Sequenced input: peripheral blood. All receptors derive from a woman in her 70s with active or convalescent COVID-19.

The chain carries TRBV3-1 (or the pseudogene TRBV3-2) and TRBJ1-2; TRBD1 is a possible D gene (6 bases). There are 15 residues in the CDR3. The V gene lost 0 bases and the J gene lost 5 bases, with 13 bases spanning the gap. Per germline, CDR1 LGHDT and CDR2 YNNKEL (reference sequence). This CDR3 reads CASSQDWGGRYGYTF. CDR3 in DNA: TGTGCCAGCAGCCAAGATTGGGGGGGCAGATATGGCTACACCTTC.

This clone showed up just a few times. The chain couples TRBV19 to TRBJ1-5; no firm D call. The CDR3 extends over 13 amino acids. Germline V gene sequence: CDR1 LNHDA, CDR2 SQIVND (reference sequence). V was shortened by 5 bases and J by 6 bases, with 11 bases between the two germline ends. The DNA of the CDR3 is TGTGCCAGTAGTCTGGACCGGGGTCAGCCCCAGCATTTT. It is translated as CASSLDRGQPQHF.

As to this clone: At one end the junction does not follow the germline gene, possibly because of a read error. CDR3 protein: CASSLGQTMNTEAFF. The CDR3 bases are TGTGCTAGCAGCTTAGGACAGACCATGAACACTGAAGCTTTCTTT. The genes are TRBV7-7 and TRBJ1-1, with TRBD1 as a possible D gene (6 bases). The germline V gene has CDR1 SSHAT and CDR2 FNYEAQ (reference sequence). This CDR3 region has 15 residues.

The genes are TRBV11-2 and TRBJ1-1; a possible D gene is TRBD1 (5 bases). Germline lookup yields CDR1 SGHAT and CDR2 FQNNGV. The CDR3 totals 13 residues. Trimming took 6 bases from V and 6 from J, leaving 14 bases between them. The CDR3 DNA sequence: TGTGCCAGCAGGACGGGGGTGAGGGCTGAAGCTTTCTTT. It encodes CASRTGVRAEAFF.

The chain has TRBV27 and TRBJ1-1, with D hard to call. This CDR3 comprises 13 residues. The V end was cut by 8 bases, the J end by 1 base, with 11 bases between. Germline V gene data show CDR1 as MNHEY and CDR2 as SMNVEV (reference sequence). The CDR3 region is CASSRSANTEAFF. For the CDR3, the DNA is TGTGCCAGCTCTAGGAGCGCGAACACTGAAGCTTTCTTT.

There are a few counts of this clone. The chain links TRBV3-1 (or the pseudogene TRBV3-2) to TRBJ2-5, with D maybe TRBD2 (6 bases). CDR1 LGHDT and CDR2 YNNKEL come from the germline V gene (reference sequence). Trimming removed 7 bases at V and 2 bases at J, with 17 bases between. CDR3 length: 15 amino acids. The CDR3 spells CASTLQPGGQETQYF. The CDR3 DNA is TGTGCCAGCACCCTACAACCCGGGGGTCAAGAGACCCAGTACTTC.

The CDR3 loop reads CASSTLDRRNTIYF. The CDR3 DNA follows: TGTGCCAGTAGTACCTTGGACAGGCGAAACACCATATATTTT. The chain couples TRBV19 to TRBJ1-3; TRBD1 matches at 7 bases. Trimming cost V 4 bases and J 5 bases; bases outside gene matches: 5. Germline CDR1 is LNHDA and CDR2 is SQIVND (reference sequence). There are 14 residues in the CDR3.

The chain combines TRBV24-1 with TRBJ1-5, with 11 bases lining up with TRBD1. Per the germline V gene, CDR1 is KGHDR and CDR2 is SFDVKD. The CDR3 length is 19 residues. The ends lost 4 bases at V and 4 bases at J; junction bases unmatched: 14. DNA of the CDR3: TGTGCCACCAGTGACCCCGGGACAGGGGGATTTCTATCGAATCAGCCCCAGCATTTT. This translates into CATSDPGTGGFLSNQPQHF.

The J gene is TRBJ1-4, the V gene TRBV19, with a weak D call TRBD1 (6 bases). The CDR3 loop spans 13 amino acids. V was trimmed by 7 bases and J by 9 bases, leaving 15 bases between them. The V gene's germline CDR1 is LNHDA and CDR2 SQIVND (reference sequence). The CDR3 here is CASTRGGNKKLFF. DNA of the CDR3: TGTGCCAGTACACGAGGGGGAAATAAAAAACTGTTTTTT.

The CDR3 bases are TGCGCCAGCAGCCAGCCGGGACTATCTTCTAACTATGGCTACACCTTC. It is translated as CASSQPGLSSNYGYTF. V usage is TRBV4-3 and J usage is TRBJ1-2; maybe TRBD1 (5 bases). This CDR3 comprises 16 residues. From germline, CDR1 is LGHNA and CDR2 YSLEER. The V end lost 3 bases, the J end lost 0 bases, and 14 bases lay between the germline ends.

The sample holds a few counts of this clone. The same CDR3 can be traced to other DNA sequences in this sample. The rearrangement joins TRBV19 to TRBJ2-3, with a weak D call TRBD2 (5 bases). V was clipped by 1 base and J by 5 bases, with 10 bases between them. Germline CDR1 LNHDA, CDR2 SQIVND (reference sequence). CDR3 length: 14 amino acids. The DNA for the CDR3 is TGTGCCAGTAGTATAGGAGGGCATGGAGATACGCAGTATTTT. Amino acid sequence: CASSIGGHGDTQYF.

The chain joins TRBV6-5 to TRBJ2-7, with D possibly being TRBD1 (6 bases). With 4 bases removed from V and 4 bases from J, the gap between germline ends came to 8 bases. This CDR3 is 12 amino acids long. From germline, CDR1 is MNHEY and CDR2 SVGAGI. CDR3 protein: CASSSQGYEQYF. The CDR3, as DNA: TGTGCCAGCAGTTCACAGGGTTACGAGCAGTACTTC.